The present T cell receptor (beta chain) was sequenced within a study of blood T cell repertoires in COVID-19. About the study: Collection of acute and convalescent COVID-19 samples took place in the United States, Italy and Spain.

Sequenced by immunoSEQ multiplex PCR; TCRdb stores in-frame clones only, minus some. This sample yields over 100,000 clones, of which more than 75% are seen a single time; 2% to 2.5% belongs to the top ten. The J segment lost 5 bases and the V segment lost 4 bases, leaving 10 bases of the junction unmatched. The CDR3 sequence is 15 residues long. CDR1 SGHDN and CDR2 FVKESK come from the germline V gene. The J gene is TRBJ2-5, the V gene TRBV14; 7 bases match TRBD1. The sequencing sample was made of peripheral blood. The sequence came from a man over 45 with active COVID-19. The CDR3 nucleotides are TGTGCCAGCAGCCGGCTTGACAGGGAATTTGAGACCCAGTACTTC. It specifies CASSRLDREFETQYF.